The clone carrying this T cell receptor beta chain appeared many times. These data are taken from a study of CD4 and CD8 cells across lung adenocarcinoma regions. Donors had localized lung adenocarcinoma, a non-small cell lung cancer. V was clipped by 5 bases and J by 1 base, with 13 bases between them. From germline, CDR1 is SEHNR and CDR2 FQNEAQ (reference sequence). This CDR3 contains 15 residues. TCRdb reanalysed the PCR reads using MiXCR and keeps one entry per CDR3 protein. The data contain 8,200 or so distinct CDR3 sequences, about 51% of them singletons. Sequenced material: CD8+ T cells from the center of a lung tumor. This receptor was identified in a female donor with lung adenocarcinoma. The CD4 and CD8 labels of this study may be unreliable. The V gene is TRBV7-9, the J gene TRBJ2-3; tentative D call: TRBD1 (7 bases). CDR3 amino acids: CASSQGGVGTDTQYF. CDR3 in DNA: TGTGCCAGCAGCCAGGGGGGCGTTGGCACAGATACGCAGTATTTT.